The 3 T cell receptor beta chains in this list originate from one sample, sequenced in a study of cytomegalovirus exposure and HLA in healthy donors. PCR employed 60 Vbeta and 13 Jbeta primers. Repertoires were generated with immunoSEQ multiplex PCR, while TCRdb's copy carries only in-frame clones and drops some. The repertoire holds around 100,000 clones, with nearly 80% as singletons. The sample consisted of PBMCs. Receptors were obtained from a man between 60 and 75 years old in good health and CMV-seropositive.

The chain is built from TRBV2 and TRBJ2-3; 13 nucleotides match TRBD2. The CDR3 runs 16 residues. J was trimmed by 1 base and V by 7 bases; bases with no gene match: 5. The V gene's germline CDR1 is SNHLY and CDR2 FYNNEI. CDR3: CASTSGLAGGTDTQYF. The CDR3 coding sequence is TGTGCCAGCACCTCCGGACTAGCGGGGGGCACAGATACGCAGTATTTT.

The table lists this clone with a few counts. V and J are TRBV11-3 and TRBJ2-3; D is uncertain. This CDR3 contains 12 residues. Germline lookup yields CDR1 SGHNT and CDR2 YENEEA. V was trimmed by 8 bases and J by 1 base, leaving 7 bases between them. CDR3 nucleotides: TGTGCCAGCTCAGGCCGCACAGATACGCAGTATTTT. Translated, it gives CASSGRTDTQYF. Full variable domain (outside the CDR3, taken from reference TRBV11-3 and TRBJ2-3): EAGVVQSPRYKIIEKKQPVAFWCNPISGHNTLYWYLQNLGQGPELLIRYENEEAVDDSQLPKDRFSAERLKGVDSTLKIQPAELGDSAVYLCASSGRTDTQYFGPGTRLTVL.

This chain connects TRBV6-1 to TRBJ1-1, with a weak D call TRBD1 (6 bases). V was trimmed by 2 bases and J by 5 bases, leaving 12 bases between them. Germline V gene sequence: CDR1 MNHNS, CDR2 SASEGT. The CDR3 covers 14 residues. CDR3 coding DNA: TGTGCCAGCAGTGAACGGAACAGGGCGACTGAAGCTTTCTTT. Translated, it gives CASSERNRATEAFF.